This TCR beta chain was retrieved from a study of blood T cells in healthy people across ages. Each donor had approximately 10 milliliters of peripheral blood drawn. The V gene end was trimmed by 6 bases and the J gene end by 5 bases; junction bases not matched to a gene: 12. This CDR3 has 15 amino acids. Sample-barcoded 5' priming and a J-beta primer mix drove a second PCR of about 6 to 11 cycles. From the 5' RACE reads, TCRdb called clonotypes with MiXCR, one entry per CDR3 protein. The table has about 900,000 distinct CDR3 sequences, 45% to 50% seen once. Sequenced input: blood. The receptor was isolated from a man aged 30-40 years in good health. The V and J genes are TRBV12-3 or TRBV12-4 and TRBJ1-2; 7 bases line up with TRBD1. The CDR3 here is CASRPPGTEFYGYTF. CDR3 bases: TGTGCCAGCAGGCCACCGGGGACAGAGTTTTATGGCTACACCTTC.